The next 16 T cell receptor beta chains were all read from a single sample in a study of cytomegalovirus exposure and HLA in healthy donors. Profiling relied on immunoSEQ multiplex PCR, and the TCRdb table lists in-frame clones only, not all of them. The table has about 55,000 clones, 80% to 95% seen once; the top ten hold less than 4%. Sequencing input: PBMCs. These receptor sequences come from a man aged 18 to 29 in good health and CMV-seronegative.

V gene TRBV6-5 combines with J gene TRBJ2-6; unclear D gene. CDR1 and CDR2 (germline): MNHEY, SVGAGI. This CDR3 spans 14 amino acids. Trimming pared 6 bases from V and 1 base from J, leaving 7 bases between. In nucleotides, the CDR3 is TGTGCCAGCAGAGACATGTCTGGGGCCAACGTCCTGACTTTC. Translating gives CASRDMSGANVLTF.

The V and J genes are TRBV9 and TRBJ2-5; maybe TRBD2 (5 bases). Deletions cut 0 bases from V and 2 bases from J, with 11 bases between. This CDR3 has 15 residues. Germline values: CDR1 SGDLS, CDR2 YYNGEE. CDR3 sequence: CASSVGSSLQETQYF. In DNA form, the CDR3 reads TGTGCCAGCAGCGTAGGTTCTAGCTTACAAGAGACCCAGTACTTC.

The chain links TRBV2 to TRBJ1-5; a weak D match, TRBD1 (5 bases). The V and J ends lost 2 bases and 4 bases respectively, with 9 bases between them. The CDR3 length is 14 residues. CDR1 and CDR2 from the germline V gene are SNHLY and FYNNEI. As DNA, the CDR3 is TGTGCCAGCAGTGAACAGGGTGCGAATCAGCCCCAGCATTTT. Its protein is CASSEQGANQPQHF.

The rearrangement links TRBV2 to TRBJ2-7; 7 bases fit TRBD2. The CDR3 consists of 16 residues. Germline lookup yields CDR1 SNHLY and CDR2 FYNNEI. The junction had 17 bases not matched to a gene; V was cut back by 8 bases and J by 4 bases. CDR3 in DNA: TGTGCCAGCCGGGTCGGCGGGGGAGGCATCACGTACGAGCAGTACTTC. Translation: CASRVGGGGITYEQYF.

This clone was counted once. Here the CDR3 reads CASSGPEGPTDTEAFF. In DNA form, the CDR3 reads TGTGCCAGCAGTGGCCCTGAGGGTCCGACCGACACTGAAGCTTTCTTT. The chain recombines TRBV2 with TRBJ1-1, with no clear D. V was pared by 4 bases and J by 3 bases, with 18 bases between. The germline gives CDR1 SNHLY, CDR2 FYNNEI. This CDR3 region has 16 residues. The variable domain in full, completed from reference TRBV2 and TRBJ1-1, reads EPEVTQTPSHQVTQMGQEVILRCVPISNHLYFYWYRQILGQKVEFLVSFYNNEISEKSEIFDDQFSVERPDGSNFTLKIRSTKLEDSAMYFCASSGPEGPTDTEAFFGQGTRLTVV.

This clone came up once. This chain links TRBV2 with TRBJ2-3; D may be TRBD2 (6 bases). Trimming stripped 6 bases from V and 2 bases from J, with 21 bases between. The CDR3 runs 17 residues. Germline CDR1 is SNHLY and CDR2 is FYNNEI. CDR3 protein: CASRLFGTPIDTDTQYF. The CDR3 region has the DNA TGTGCCAGCAGATTATTTGGGACTCCTATTGACACAGATACGCAGTATTTT.

The rearrangement links TRBV7-9 to TRBJ2-1; D may be TRBD2 (6 bases). Germline values: CDR1 SEHNR, CDR2 FQNEAQ (reference sequence). V was trimmed by 0 bases and J by 4 bases, leaving 19 bases between them. The CDR3 consists of 18 residues. The CDR3 sequence is CASSLASLGGIGYNEQFF. The CDR3 region has the DNA TGTGCCAGCAGCTTAGCGAGTCTCGGAGGGATAGGGTACAATGAGCAGTTCTTC.

The V call is TRBV6-5, the J call TRBJ2-1, with D unresolved. CDR3 length: 15 amino acids. The V end was cut by 0 bases, the J end by 1 base, with 7 bases between. Germline V gives CDR1 MNHEY, CDR2 SVGAGI. The CDR3 sequence is CASSYSGTSYNEQFF. The CDR3 DNA reads as TGTGCCAGCAGTTACTCGGGCACGTCCTACAATGAGCAGTTCTTC.

Of note for this clone: Distinct nucleotide sequences in the sample also encode this CDR3. The rearrangement uses TRBV5-4 and TRBJ2-5; 10 bases line up with TRBD2. This CDR3 region has 15 residues. The germline V gene encodes CDR1 SGHNT and CDR2 YYREEE (reference sequence). The V gene end was trimmed by 1 base and the J gene end by 1 base; junction bases not matched to a gene: 1. This CDR3 is CASSLRLAGQETQYF. In DNA form, the CDR3 reads TGTGCCAGCAGCTTGAGACTAGCGGGCCAAGAGACCCAGTACTTC.

This chain uses TRBV2 with TRBJ2-7; TRBD1 matches 8 bases. Germline V gene lookup returns CDR1 SNHLY and CDR2 FYNNEI. V was clipped by 4 bases and J by 6 bases; unmatched bases: 8. There are 14 residues in the CDR3. The CDR3: CASSGPGTGSEQYF. CDR3 sequence (DNA): TGTGCCAGCAGTGGACCCGGGACAGGAAGCGAGCAGTACTTC.

The chain links TRBV28 to TRBJ1-2, with no clear D. The CDR3 totals 11 residues. Germline V gene sequence: CDR1 MDHEN, CDR2 SYDVKM. With 4 bases removed from V and 4 bases from J, the gap between germline ends came to 4 bases. CDR3 sequence: CASSSFYGYTF. DNA of the CDR3: TGTGCCAGCAGTTCTTTCTATGGCTACACCTTC.

The rearrangement joins TRBV6-5 to TRBJ2-1, with D perhaps matching TRBD2 (5 bases). V lost 6 bases to trimming and J lost 3 bases, with 15 bases between them. The CDR3 runs to 15 residues. Germline V gene sequence: CDR1 MNHEY, CDR2 SVGAGI. DNA of the CDR3: TGTGCCAGCAGAACAGAGCGGACCAACTACAATGAGCAGTTCTTC. It specifies CASRTERTNYNEQFF.

The chain couples TRBV29-1 to TRBJ2-7; 9 nucleotides align to TRBD2. CDR3 length: 13 residues. The V gene end was trimmed by 7 bases and the J gene end by 4 bases; junction bases not matched to a gene: 8. CDR1 is SQVTM, CDR2 ANQGSEA, per germline. The CDR3 is CSAADSGSYEQYF. The CDR3 DNA reads TGCAGCGCTGCTGATAGCGGGAGTTACGAGCAGTACTTC.

J is TRBJ2-1 and V is TRBV6-4; 9 nucleotides agree with TRBD2. CDR1 is MRHNA and CDR2 is SNTAGT in the germline V gene. V trimming: 8 bases; J trimming: 7 bases; junction bases outside the gene matches: 12. This CDR3 contains 15 residues. This chain's CDR3 is CASAALSGSGNEQFF. The CDR3 coding sequence is TGTGCCAGCGCCGCCCTTAGCGGGAGCGGTAATGAGCAGTTCTTC.

The sample holds a few counts of this clone. The chain couples TRBV19 to TRBJ2-7; 9 bases match TRBD1. V was pared by 6 bases and J by 5 bases, with 11 bases of the junction left unmatched. The germline V gene encodes CDR1 LNHDA and CDR2 SQIVND (reference sequence). The CDR3 totals 15 residues. The CDR3 is CASSMPGTGYNEQYF. CDR3 in DNA: TGTGCCAGTAGCATGCCCGGGACAGGGTATAACGAGCAGTACTTC.

The CDR3 DNA reads TGTGCCAGCAGCAAAGGGCCGGAGACTAGCGGGAGGGTCAATGAGCAGTTCTTC. Its translation is CASSKGPETSGRVNEQFF. This chain connects TRBV21-1 to TRBJ2-1; the table names TRBD2, a call not compared with the DNA. TRBV21-1 is flagged as a pseudogene. The CDR3 is 18 amino acids.